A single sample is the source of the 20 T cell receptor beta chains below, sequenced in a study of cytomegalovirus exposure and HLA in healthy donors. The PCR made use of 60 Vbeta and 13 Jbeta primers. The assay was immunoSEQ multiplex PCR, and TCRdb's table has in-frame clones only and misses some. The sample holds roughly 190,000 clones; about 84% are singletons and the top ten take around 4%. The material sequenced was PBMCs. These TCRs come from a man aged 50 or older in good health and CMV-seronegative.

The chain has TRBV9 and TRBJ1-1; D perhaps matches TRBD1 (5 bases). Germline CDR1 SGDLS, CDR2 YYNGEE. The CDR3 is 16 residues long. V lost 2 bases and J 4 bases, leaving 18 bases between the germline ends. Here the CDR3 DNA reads TGTGCCAGCAGCGTCAGCTGGGGGGGGTTGGGCACTGAAGCTTTCTTT. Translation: CASSVSWGGLGTEAFF.

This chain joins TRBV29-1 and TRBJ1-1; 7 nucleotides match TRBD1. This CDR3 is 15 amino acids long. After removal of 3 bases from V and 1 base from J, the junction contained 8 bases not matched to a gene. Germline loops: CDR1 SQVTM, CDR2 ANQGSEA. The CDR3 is CSVDAQYRGNTEAFF. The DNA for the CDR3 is TGCAGCGTTGACGCTCAGTACAGGGGGAACACTGAAGCTTTCTTT.

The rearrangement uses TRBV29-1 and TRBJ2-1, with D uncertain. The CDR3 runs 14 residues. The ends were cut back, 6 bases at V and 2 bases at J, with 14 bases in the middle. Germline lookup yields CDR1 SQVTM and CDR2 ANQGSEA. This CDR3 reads CSVLDHIAYNEQFF. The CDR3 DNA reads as TGCAGCGTCCTAGATCACATAGCCTACAATGAGCAGTTCTTC.

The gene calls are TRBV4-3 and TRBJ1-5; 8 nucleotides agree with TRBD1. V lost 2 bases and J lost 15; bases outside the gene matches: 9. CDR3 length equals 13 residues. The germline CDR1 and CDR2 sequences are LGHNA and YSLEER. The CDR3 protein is CASSQRGGDRRHF. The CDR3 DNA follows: TGCGCCAGCAGCCAAAGGGGAGGGGACAGGCGGCATTTT.

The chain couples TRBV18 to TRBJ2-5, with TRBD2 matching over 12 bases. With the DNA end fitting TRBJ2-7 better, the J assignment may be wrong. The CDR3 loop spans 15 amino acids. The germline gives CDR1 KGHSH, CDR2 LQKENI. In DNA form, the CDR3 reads TGTGCCAGCTCACCAGGACTAGCGGGGTCCAACGAGCAGTACTTC. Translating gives CASSPGLAGSNEQYF.

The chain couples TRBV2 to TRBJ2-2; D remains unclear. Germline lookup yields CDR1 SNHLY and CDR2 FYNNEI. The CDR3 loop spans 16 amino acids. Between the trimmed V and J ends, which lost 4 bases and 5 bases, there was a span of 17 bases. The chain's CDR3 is CASSVGRPFGTGELFF. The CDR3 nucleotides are TGTGCCAGCAGTGTAGGCAGGCCTTTTGGTACCGGGGAGCTGTTTTTT.

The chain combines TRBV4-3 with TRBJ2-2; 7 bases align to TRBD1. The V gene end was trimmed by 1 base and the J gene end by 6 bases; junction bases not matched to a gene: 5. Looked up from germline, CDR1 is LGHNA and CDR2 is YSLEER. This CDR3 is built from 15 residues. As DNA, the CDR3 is TGCGCCAGCAGCCAAGGGAAACAGGGGCCCGGGGAGCTGTTTTTT. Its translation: CASSQGKQGPGELFF.

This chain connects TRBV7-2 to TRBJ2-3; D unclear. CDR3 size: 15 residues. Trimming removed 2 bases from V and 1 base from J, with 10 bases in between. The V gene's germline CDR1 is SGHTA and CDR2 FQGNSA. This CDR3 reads CASSLLPLRTDTQYF. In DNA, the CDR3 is TGTGCCAGCAGCTTACTACCCCTTCGCACAGATACGCAGTATTTT.

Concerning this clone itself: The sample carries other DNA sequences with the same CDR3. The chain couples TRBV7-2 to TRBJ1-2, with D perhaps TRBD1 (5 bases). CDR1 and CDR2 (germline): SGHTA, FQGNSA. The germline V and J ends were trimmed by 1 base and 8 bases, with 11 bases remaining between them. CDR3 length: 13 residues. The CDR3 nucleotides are TGTGCCAGCAGCTTAGTTCAGGGTGGCGGCTACACCTTC. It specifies CASSLVQGGGYTF.

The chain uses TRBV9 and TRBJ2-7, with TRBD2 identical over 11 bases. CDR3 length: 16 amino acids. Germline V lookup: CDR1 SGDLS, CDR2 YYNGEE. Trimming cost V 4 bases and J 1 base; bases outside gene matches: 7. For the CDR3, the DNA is TGTGCCAGCAGCCCCATTAGCGGGGGGGCTTCCTACGAGCAGTACTTC. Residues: CASSPISGGASYEQYF.

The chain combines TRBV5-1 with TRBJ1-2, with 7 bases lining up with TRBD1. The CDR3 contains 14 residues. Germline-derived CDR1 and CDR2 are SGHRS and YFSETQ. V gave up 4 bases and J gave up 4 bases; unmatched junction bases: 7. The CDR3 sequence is CASSTEGGAYGYTF. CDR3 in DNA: TGCGCCAGCAGCACCGAAGGGGGCGCCTATGGCTACACCTTC.

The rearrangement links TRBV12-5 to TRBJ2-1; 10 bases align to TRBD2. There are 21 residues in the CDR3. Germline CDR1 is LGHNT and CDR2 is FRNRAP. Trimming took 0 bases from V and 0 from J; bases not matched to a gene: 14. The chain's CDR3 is CASGLVRGGLAGVSSYNEQFF. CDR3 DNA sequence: TGTGCTAGTGGTTTGGTACGTGGGGGCCTAGCGGGGGTCAGCTCCTACAATGAGCAGTTCTTC.

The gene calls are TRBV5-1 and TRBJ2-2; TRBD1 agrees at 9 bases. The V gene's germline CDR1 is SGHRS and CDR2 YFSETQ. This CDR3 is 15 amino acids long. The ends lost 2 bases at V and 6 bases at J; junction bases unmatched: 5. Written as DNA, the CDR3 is TGCGCCAGCAGCTTCTCCCGACAGGGGGCCGGGGAGCTGTTTTTT. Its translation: CASSFSRQGAGELFF.

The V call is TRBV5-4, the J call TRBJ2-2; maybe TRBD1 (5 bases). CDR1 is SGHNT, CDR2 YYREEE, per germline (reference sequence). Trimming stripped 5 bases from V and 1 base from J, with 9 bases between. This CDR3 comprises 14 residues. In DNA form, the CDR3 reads TGTGCCAGCAGACGCGACAGGAACACCGGGGAGCTGTTTTTT. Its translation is CASRRDRNTGELFF.

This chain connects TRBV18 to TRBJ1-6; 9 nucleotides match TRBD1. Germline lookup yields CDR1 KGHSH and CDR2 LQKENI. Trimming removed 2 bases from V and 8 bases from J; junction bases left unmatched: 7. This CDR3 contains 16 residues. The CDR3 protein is CASSPKYRGLDSPLHF. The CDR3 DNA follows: TGTGCCAGCTCACCAAAGTACAGGGGGCTCGATTCACCCCTCCACTTT.

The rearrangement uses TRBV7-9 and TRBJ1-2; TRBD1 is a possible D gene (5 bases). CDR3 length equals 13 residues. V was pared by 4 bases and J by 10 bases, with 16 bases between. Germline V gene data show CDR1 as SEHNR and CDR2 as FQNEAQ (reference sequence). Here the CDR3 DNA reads TGTGCCAGCAGCTGGAAACAGGCAGGCGACTACACCTTC. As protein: CASSWKQAGDYTF.

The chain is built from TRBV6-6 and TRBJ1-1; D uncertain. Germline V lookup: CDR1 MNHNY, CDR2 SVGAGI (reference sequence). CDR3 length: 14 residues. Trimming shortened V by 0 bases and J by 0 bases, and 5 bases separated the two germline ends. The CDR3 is CASSYSQVNTEAFF. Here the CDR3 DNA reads TGTGCCAGCAGTTACTCGCAGGTGAACACTGAAGCTTTCTTT.

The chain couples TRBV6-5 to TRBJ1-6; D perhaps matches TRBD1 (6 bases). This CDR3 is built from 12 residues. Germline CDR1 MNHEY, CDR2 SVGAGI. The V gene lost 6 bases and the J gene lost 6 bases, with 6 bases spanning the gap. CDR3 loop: CASRGGNSPLHF. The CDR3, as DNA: TGTGCCAGCAGAGGGGGTAATTCACCCCTCCACTTT.

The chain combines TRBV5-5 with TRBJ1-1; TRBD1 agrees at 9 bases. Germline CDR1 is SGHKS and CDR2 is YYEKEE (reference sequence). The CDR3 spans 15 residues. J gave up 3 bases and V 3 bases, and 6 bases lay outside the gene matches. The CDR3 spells CASSSWTGVDTEAFF. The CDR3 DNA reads TGTGCCAGCAGCTCCTGGACAGGGGTAGACACTGAAGCTTTCTTT. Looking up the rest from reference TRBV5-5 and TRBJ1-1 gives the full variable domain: DAGVTQSPTHLIKTRGQQVTLRCSPISGHKSVSWYQQVLGQGPQFIFQYYEKEERGRGNFPDRFSARQFPNYSSELNVNALLLGDSALYLCASSSWTGVDTEAFFGQGTRLTVV.

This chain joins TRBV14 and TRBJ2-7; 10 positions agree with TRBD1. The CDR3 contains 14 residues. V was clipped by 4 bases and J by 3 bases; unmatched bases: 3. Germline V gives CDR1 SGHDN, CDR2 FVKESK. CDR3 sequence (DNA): TGTGCCAGCAGCCTCCGGACAGGGGGCTACGAGCAGTACTTC. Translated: CASSLRTGGYEQYF.